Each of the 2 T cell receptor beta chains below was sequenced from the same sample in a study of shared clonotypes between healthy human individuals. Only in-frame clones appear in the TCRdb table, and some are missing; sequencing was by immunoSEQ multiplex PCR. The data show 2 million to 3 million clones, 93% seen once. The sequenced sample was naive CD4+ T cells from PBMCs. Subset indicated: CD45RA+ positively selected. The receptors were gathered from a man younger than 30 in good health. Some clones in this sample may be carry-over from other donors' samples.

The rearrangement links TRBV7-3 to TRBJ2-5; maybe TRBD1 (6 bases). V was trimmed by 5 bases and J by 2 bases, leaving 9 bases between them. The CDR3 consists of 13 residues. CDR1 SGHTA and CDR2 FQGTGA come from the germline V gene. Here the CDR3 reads CASSHGQQETQYF. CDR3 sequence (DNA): TGTGCCAGCAGCCACGGACAGCAAGAGACCCAGTACTTC.

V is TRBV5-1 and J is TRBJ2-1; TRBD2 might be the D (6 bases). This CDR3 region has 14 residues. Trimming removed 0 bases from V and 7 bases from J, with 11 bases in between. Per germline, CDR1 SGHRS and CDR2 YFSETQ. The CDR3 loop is CASSLDLAPNEQFF. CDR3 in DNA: TGCGCCAGCAGCTTGGATCTAGCGCCTAATGAGCAGTTCTTC.